The table lists the clone carrying this T cell receptor beta chain with a few counts. This sample stems from a study of molecular identifiers for immune sequencing clone quantification. Study details: With replicates, the RNA of around 20,000 or 100,000 naive CD8 cells was split five ways and four were sequenced.

TCRdb re-called the PCR reads with MiXCR, one entry per CDR3 protein. The data contain over 600,000 distinct CDR3 sequences, 15% to 20% of them seen just once; the ten biggest clones take up 0.85%. This CDR3 is 15 amino acids long. The V end lost 2 bases, the J end lost 6 bases, and 14 bases lay between the germline ends. The germline CDR1 and CDR2 sequences are MDHEN and SYDVKM. What was sequenced was naive CD8+ T cells from blood, with Jurkat cell RNA spiked in. This sample's subset: FACS-sorted CD8+CD4-CCR7+CD45RA+ naive T cells. This TCR came from a human donor in good health. Some libraries in this study had Jurkat cell RNA spiked in. The V gene is TRBV28, the J gene TRBJ1-5, with D possibly TRBD1 on 5 matching bases. The chain's CDR3 is CASSLVGDSGQPQHF. The CDR3 DNA reads TGTGCCAGCAGTTTAGTGGGGGATAGCGGTCAGCCCCAGCATTTT.